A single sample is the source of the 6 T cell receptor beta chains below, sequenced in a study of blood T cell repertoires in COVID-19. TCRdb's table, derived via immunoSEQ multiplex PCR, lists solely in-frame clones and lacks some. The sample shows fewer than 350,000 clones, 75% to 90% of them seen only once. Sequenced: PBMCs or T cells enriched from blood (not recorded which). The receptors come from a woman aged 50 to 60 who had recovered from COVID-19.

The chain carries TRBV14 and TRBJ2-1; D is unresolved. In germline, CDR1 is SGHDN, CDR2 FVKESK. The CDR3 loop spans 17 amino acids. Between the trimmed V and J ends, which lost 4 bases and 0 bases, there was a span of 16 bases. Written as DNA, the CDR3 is TGTGCCAGCAGCCCTTCTCTTCTAAGGAGCTCCTACAATGAGCAGTTCTTC. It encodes CASSPSLLRSSYNEQFF.

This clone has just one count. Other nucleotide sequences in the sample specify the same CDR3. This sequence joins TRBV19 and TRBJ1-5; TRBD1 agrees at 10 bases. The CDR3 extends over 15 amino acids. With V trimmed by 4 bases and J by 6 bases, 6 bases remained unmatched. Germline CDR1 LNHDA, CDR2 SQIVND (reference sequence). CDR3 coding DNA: TGTGCCAGTAGTACCCGACAGGGGGCGGGTCAGCCCCAGCATTTT. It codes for CASSTRQGAGQPQHF.

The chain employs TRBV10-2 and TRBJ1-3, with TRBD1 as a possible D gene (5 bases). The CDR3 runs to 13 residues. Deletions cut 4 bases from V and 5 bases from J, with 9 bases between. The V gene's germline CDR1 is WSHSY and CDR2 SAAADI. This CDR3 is CASSARQRNTIYF. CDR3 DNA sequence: TGCGCCAGCAGTGCCCGACAGAGAAACACCATATATTTT.

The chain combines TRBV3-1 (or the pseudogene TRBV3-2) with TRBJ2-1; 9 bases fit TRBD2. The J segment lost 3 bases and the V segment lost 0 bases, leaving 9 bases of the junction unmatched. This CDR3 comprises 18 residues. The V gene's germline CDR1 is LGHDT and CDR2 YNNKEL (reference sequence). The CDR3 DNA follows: TGTGCCAGCAGCCAAGATTGGCGGCGGGAGGGTGACTACAATGAGCAGTTCTTC. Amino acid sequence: CASSQDWRREGDYNEQFF.

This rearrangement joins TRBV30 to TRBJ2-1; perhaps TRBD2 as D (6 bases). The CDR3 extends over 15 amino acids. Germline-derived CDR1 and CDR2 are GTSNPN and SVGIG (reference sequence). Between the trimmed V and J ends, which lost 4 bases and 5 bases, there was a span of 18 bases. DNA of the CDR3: TGTGCCTGGACCCTGGGAGGATCCGAGGACAATGAGCAGTTCTTC. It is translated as CAWTLGGSEDNEQFF.

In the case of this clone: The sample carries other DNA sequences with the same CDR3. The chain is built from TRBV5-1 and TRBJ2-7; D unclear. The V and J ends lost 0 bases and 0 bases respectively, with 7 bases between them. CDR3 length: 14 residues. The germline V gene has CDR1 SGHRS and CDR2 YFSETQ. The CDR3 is CASSLGSSSYEQYF. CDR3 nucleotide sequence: TGCGCCAGCAGCTTGGGGTCTAGCTCCTACGAGCAGTACTTC.